Listed here is a single T cell receptor beta chain. This sample stems from a study of cytomegalovirus exposure and HLA in healthy donors. In the PCR, 60 Vbeta and 13 Jbeta primers were used. Assay used: immunoSEQ multiplex PCR; TCRdb lists only in-frame clones, some missing. This sample has roughly 86,000 clones, with 50% to 75% found just once. This clonotype originated in a man aged 30-40 years in good health and CMV-seronegative. The sequencing input was PBMCs.

CDR3 protein: CAALGGAGEKLFF. DNA of the CDR3: TGTGCCGCCTTGGGGGGGGCCGGTGAAAAACTGTTTTTT. The genes are TRBV28 and TRBJ1-4; D perhaps matches TRBD1 (6 bases). The germline CDR1 and CDR2 sequences are MDHEN and SYDVKM. V lost 11 bases and J lost 7, with 17 bases in between. The CDR3 sequence is 13 residues long.